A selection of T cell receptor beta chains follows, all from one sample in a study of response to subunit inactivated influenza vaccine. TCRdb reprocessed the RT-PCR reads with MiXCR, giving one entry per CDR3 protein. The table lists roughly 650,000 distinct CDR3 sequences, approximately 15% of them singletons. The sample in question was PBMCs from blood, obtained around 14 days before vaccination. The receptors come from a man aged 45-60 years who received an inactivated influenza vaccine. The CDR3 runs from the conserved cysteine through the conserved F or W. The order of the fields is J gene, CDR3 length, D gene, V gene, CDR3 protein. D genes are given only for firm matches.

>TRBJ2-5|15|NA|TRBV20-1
CSAAPNPRVIETQYF
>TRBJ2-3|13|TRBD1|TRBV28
CATRQGPRGTQYF
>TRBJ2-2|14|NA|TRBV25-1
CASSLTLSTGELFF
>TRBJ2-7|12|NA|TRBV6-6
CASSNQPYEQYF
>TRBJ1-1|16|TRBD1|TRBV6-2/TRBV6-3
CASRYTGGAGNTEAFF
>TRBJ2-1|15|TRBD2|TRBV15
CATSRDSGGAGEQFF
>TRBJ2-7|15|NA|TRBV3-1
CASSQDFGGNYEQYF
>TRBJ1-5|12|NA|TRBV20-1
CSASLAGQPQHF
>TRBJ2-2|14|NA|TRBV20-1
CSAPGTPLTGELFF
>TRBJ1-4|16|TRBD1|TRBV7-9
CASSSGYRGRNEKLFF
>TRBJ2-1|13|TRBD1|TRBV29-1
CSGETGLGNDQFF
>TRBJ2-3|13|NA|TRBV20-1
CSARMQRTDTQYF
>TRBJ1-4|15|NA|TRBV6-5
CASSYSKTTNEKLFF
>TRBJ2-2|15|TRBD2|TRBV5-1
CASSYTSGGGGELFF
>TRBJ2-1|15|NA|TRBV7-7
CASSPDPSAYNEQFF
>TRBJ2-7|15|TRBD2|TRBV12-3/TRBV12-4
CASSIWTSGRNEQYF
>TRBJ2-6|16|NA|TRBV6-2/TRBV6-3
CASSYDAYSGANVLTF
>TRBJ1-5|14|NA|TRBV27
CASSLRRDNQPQHF
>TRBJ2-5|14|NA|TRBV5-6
CASSLTDGQETQYF
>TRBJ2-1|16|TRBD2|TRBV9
CASSTGLAGVAGEQFF
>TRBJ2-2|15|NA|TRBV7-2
CASSLGRPNTGELFF
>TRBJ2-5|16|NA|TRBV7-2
CASSLPQGLKQETQYF
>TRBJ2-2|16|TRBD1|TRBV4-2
CASSQAVDRVAGELFF
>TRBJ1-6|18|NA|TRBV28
CASTLGPGRPSWPSPLHF
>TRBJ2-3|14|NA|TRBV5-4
CASSVVGGTDTQYF
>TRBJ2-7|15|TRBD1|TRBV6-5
CASSYFQGVFYEQYF
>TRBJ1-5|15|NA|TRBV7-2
CASSRGGAQHQPQHF
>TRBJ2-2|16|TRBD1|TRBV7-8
CASSPGTGASTGELFF
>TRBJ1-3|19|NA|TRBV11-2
CASSRIRRRGSSSGNTIYF
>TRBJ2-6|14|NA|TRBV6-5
CASSYYTGANVLTF
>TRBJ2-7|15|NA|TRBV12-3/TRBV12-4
CASSPGSGGYGEQYF
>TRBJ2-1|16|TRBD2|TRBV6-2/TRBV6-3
CASSYVAGGFYNEQFF
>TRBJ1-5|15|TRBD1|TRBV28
CASSRHRGSNQPQHF
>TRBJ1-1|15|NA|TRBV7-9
CASSLRPGANSEAFF
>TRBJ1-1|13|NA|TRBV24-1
CATSDFGSGEAFF
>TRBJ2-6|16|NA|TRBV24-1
CATSDPARAGANVLTF
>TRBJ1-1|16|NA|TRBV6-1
CASGGGPGRTNSEAFF
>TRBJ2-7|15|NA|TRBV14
CASSRRQRFSYEQYF
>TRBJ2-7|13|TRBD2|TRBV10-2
CASRGTSLPEQYF
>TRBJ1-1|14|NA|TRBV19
CASTNPPMNTEAFF
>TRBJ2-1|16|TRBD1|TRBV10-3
CAISDGTGNTYNEQFF
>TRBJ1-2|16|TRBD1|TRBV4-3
CASSQETGAPNYGYTF
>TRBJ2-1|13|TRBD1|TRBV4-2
CASSQDRVGEQFF
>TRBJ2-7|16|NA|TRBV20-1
CSAAEERYYETDEQYF
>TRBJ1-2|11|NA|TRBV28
CASSSQHGYTF
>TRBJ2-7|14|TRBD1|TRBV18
CASSPTQGASEQYF
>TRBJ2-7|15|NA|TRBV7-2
CASSLASDLPYEQYF
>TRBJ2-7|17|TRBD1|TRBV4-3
CASSQDRDPSGIYEQYF
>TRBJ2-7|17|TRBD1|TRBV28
CASSLYLGTGLSYEQYF
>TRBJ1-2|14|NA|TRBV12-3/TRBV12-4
CASTPWGGNYGYTF
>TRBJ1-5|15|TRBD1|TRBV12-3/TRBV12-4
CASSLAQGGKQPQHF
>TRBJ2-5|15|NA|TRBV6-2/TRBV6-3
CASMEPQGPRETQYF